This T cell receptor beta chain originates from a study of beta chain features in type 1 diabetes. Overall study results and limits: When Type 1 diabetes patients were examined, their TCRB CDR3s proved moderately but significantly shorter in all four CD4+ subsets. It was possible that PCR favored shorter templates, equally so in patients and controls.

The authors sorted CD4+ naive, central memory, regulatory and stem cell-like memory cells via CD45RO/CCR7/CD25/CD127/CD95/CD27. Sorting produced populations that all topped 95% purity. This clone was observed a few times. Its antigen is unknown. Isolated RNA was reverse transcribed in full, so expressed TCRB transcripts were sequenced. The repertoire was sequenced with immunoSEQ multiplex PCR; TCRdb's copy has only in-frame clones and lacks some. The table includes roughly 400,000 clones, around 10% detected once. CDR1 and CDR2 from the germline V gene are SGHTS and YDEGEE. The CDR3 totals 17 residues. Losses at the gene ends were 0 bases for V and 9 bases for J; bases not matched to a gene: 7.

The source of this sequence is a man younger than 40 with type 1 diabetes. Sequencing was performed on central memory CD4+ T cells from blood. The V gene is TRBV5-8, the J gene TRBJ2-1, with 15 bases lining up with TRBD2. CDR3 nucleotides: TGTGCCAGCAGCTTGGTGGGACTAGCGGGAGGTAGCGGTGAGCAGTTCTTC. As protein: CASSLVGLAGGSGEQFF. Together with reference TRBV5-8 and TRBJ2-1, the CDR3 gives the full variable domain: EAGVTQSPTHLIKTRGQQATLRCSPISGHTSVYWYQQALGLGLQFLLWYDEGEERNRGNFPPRFSGRQFPNYSSELNVNALELEDSALYLCASSLVGLAGGSGEQFFGPGTRLTVL.